The rows below give T cell receptor beta chains drawn from one sample of a study of human T cells and chemical hapten exposure. MiXCR, applied by TCRdb to the RACE reads, yields one record per CDR3 protein. The sample contains roughly 84,000 distinct CDR3 sequences, about 10% of which appear only once. The sample consisted of whole blood, taken in connection with sensitization to the hapten diphenylcyclopropenone (DPC). The receptors were gathered from a woman between 45 and 60 years old with alopecia areata. Some clones in this sample may be carry-over from other donors' samples. Both conserved end residues are part of each CDR3. The D gene is left open where the match is weak. Size is stated for part of the rows, as once, few or many counts, or as a class when the clone is expanded.

14,TRBJ2-1,-,many,TRBV7-2,TGTGCCATATTCCGAGGGGAGAGGGGCAATGAGCAGTTCTTC,CAIFRGERGNEQFF
15,TRBJ1-1,-,many,TRBV7-6,TGTGCCAGCAGCATCCGGGCGGGGCAGAACACTGAAGCTTTCTTT,CASSIRAGQNTEAFF
16,TRBJ2-3,-,many,TRBV27,TGTGCCAGCAGTTCAACCACGACAGTTTACACAGATACGCAGTATTTT,CASSSTTTVYTDTQYF
14,TRBJ2-7,-,-,TRBV28,TGTGCCAGCAGTGTAGGGGACGGGCCCTACGAGCAGTACTTC,CASSVGDGPYEQYF
16,TRBJ2-3,TRBD1,many,TRBV7-2,TGTGCCAGCAGCTTAGTGGGGACAGGGTACCCAGATACGCAGTATTTT,CASSLVGTGYPDTQYF
14,TRBJ1-5,TRBD1,many,TRBV12-3/TRBV12-4,TGTGCCAGCAGTTGGGGACAGGGTGATCAGCCCCAGCATTTT,CASSWGQGDQPQHF
12,TRBJ1-1,TRBD1,few,TRBV13,TGTGCCAGCAGCTTGCAGGGGGGTGAAGCTTTCTTT,CASSLQGGEAFF
15,TRBJ2-3,-,few,TRBV7-2,TGTGCCAGCAGCTTGGGGGAGAAGATAGCAGATACGCAGTATTTT,CASSLGEKIADTQYF
14,TRBJ2-3,-,few,TRBV27,TGTGCCAGCAGTCTAAGATACGCTCCAGATACGCAGTATTTT,CASSLRYAPDTQYF
14,TRBJ2-7,-,-,TRBV11-2,TGTGCCAGCGAAGAGCGGGCTAGCTCATACGAGCAGTACTTC,CASEERASSYEQYF
17,TRBJ2-6,TRBD1,few,TRBV7-6,TGTGCCAGCAGCTTAGGACAGGGGGTCTATTTCGCCAACGTCCTGACTTTC,CASSLGQGVYFANVLTF
16,TRBJ1-4,-,-,TRBV19,TGTGCCAGTAGTCCGTCCGGGTACGGTCCTAATGAAAAACTGTTTTTT,CASSPSGYGPNEKLFF
14,TRBJ2-6,-,few,TRBV5-4,TGTGCCAGCAGCTCACTCGGACAGGCCAACGTCCTGACTTTC,CASSSLGQANVLTF
14,TRBJ2-1,TRBD1,-,TRBV11-2,TGTGCCAGCAGCTTGGGACAGGGGTTCTATGAGCAGTTCTTC,CASSLGQGFYEQFF
15,TRBJ1-1,-,many,TRBV4-3,TGCGCCAGCAGCCAAGAAATAGGGGATGGAACTGAAGCTTTCTTT,CASSQEIGDGTEAFF
16,TRBJ2-7,TRBD2,-,TRBV7-2,TGTGCCAGCAGCTTTAGACTAGCGGGGAGTTCCTACGAGCAGTACTTC,CASSFRLAGSSYEQYF
15,TRBJ1-5,TRBD1,few,TRBV3-1,TGTGCCAGCAGCCCCGGGACAGTCAGCAATCAGCCCCAGCATTTT,CASSPGTVSNQPQHF
14,TRBJ2-7,-,few,TRBV18,TGTGCCAGCTCACCGGGTGGGACGATTTACGAGCAGTACTTC,CASSPGGTIYEQYF
16,TRBJ2-7,TRBD1,few,TRBV27,TGTGCCAGCAGTCAACGCAAGGACAGGAGCTCCTACGAGCAGTACTTC,CASSQRKDRSSYEQYF
15,TRBJ2-7,-,many,TRBV11-2,TGTGCCAGCACCAACGACTACCTGAGCTCCTACGAGCAGTACTTC,CASTNDYLSSYEQYF